These 9 T cell receptor beta chains were all obtained from the same sample, sequenced in a study of OX40 agonist ivuxolimab in advanced cancers. Clones were read by immunoSEQ multiplex PCR, and TCRdb kept only the in-frame ones, dropping some. The sample comprises more than 55,000 clones, approximately 86% of which are singletons, and almost 4% rests with the top ten. Sequenced material: CD4+ or CD8+ T cells sorted from blood, taken in a trial of the OX40 agonist ivuxolimab. These receptors all come from an adult with an advanced solid tumor such as melanoma, head and neck, liver or kidney cancer.

The chain combines TRBV6-1 with TRBJ1-2, with D perhaps matching TRBD1 (5 bases). The CDR3 contains 15 residues. Germline CDR1 reads MNHNS; CDR2 reads SASEGT. V was shortened by 5 bases and J by 0 bases, with 13 bases between the two germline ends. CDR3 nucleotides: TGTGCCAGCAGTCCCCCGGGGGTAGCTAACTATGGCTACACCTTC. Encoded protein: CASSPPGVANYGYTF.

The chain is built from TRBV11-3 and TRBJ2-3; D is perhaps TRBD1 or TRBD2 (7 bases each). The germline V gene encodes CDR1 SGHNT and CDR2 YENEEA. The CDR3 is 15 residues long. V was shortened by 8 bases and J by 3 bases, with 18 bases between the two germline ends. The CDR3 DNA is TGTGCCAGCGCAACAAGACAGGGAGGGACAGATACGCAGTATTTT. It encodes CASATRQGGTDTQYF.

V gene TRBV30 combines with J gene TRBJ1-1; D unresolved. CDR1 and CDR2 (germline): GTSNPN, SVGIG (reference sequence). V lost 1 base and J lost 2, with 11 bases in between. The CDR3 is made up of 14 amino acids. The CDR3 sequence is CAWSALGRNTEAFF. CDR3 DNA sequence: TGTGCCTGGAGTGCCCTGGGGAGAAACACTGAAGCTTTCTTT.

The chain uses TRBV19 and TRBJ1-2, with D perhaps TRBD1 (5 bases). The V end lost 5 bases, the J end lost 4 bases, and 17 bases lay between the germline ends. Germline V gene lookup returns CDR1 LNHDA and CDR2 SQIVND (reference sequence). CDR3 length equals 15 residues. CDR3 protein: CASSPAPGRGYGYTF. The CDR3 bases are TGTGCCAGTAGTCCAGCACCCGGTAGGGGCTATGGCTACACCTTC.

This rearrangement joins TRBV18 to TRBJ1-1; 7 nucleotides align to TRBD1. Germline values: CDR1 KGHSH, CDR2 LQKENI. J gave up 4 bases and V 6 bases, and 8 bases lay outside the gene matches. The CDR3 extends over 14 amino acids. The CDR3 region is CASSGYRDSTEAFF. Here the CDR3 DNA reads TGTGCCAGCTCGGGGTACCGGGACAGCACTGAAGCTTTCTTT. Filled out from reference TRBV18 and TRBJ1-1, the complete variable domain reads NAGVMQNPRHLVRRRGQEARLRCSPMKGHSHVYWYRQLPEEGLKFMVYLQKENIIDESGMPKERFSAEFPKEGPSILRIQQVVRGDSAAYFCASSGYRDSTEAFFGQGTRLTVV.

The chain couples TRBV6-6 to TRBJ2-6; D unresolved. This CDR3 spans 14 amino acids. CDR1 and CDR2 from the germline V gene are MNHNY and SVGAGI (reference sequence). The ends were cut back, 6 bases at V and 9 bases at J, with 15 bases in the middle. The CDR3 region has the DNA TGTGCCAGCAGACAAGGGTCCCGGCTCAACGTCCTGACTTTC. This translates into CASRQGSRLNVLTF.

The chain joins TRBV5-1 to TRBJ2-7, with a tentative D call TRBD2 (5 bases). Germline values: CDR1 SGHRS, CDR2 YFSETQ. Trimming pared 7 bases from V and 1 base from J, leaving 18 bases between. CDR3 size: 15 residues. CDR3 loop: CASPIFVTGSYEQYF. The DNA for the CDR3 is TGCGCCAGCCCAATATTTGTAACGGGATCCTACGAGCAGTACTTC.

The chain joins TRBV15 to TRBJ2-2; TRBD2 matches 12 bases. V shed 3 bases and J 2 bases; nucleotides not matched to a gene: 4. The length of the CDR3 is 17 residues. Germline assignment: CDR1 LNHNV and CDR2 YYDKDF (reference sequence). The CDR3 loop is CATSSGLAGTNTGELFF. The CDR3 bases are TGTGCCACCAGCAGTGGACTAGCGGGGACTAACACCGGGGAGCTGTTTTTT.

The J gene is TRBJ2-7, the V gene TRBV7-3; 8 positions agree with TRBD1. Germline values: CDR1 SGHTA, CDR2 FQGTGA. The J segment lost 3 bases and the V segment lost 3 bases, leaving 7 bases of the junction unmatched. The CDR3 sequence is 15 residues long. The CDR3 DNA reads as TGTGCCAGCAGCTTCGCCGGGACAGGAATCTACGAGCAGTACTTC. This translates into CASSFAGTGIYEQYF. The full variable domain, with the rest looked up from reference TRBV7-3 and TRBJ2-7, is GAGVSQTPSNKVTEKGKYVELRCDPISGHTALYWYRQSLGQGPEFLIYFQGTGAADDSGLPNDRFFAVRPEGSVSTLKIQRTERGDSAVYLCASSFAGTGIYEQYFGPGTRLTVT.